The 32 T cell receptor beta chains presented below share a single source sample, sequenced in a study of OX40 agonist ivuxolimab in advanced cancers. Some clones are missing from TCRdb's copy, which holds only in-frame ones; the method was immunoSEQ multiplex PCR. Of about 18,000 clones in the sample, more than 65% were seen once. Specimen: CD4+ or CD8+ T cells sorted from blood, collected in a trial of the OX40 agonist ivuxolimab. These receptors all come from an adult with an advanced solid tumor such as melanoma, head and neck, liver or kidney cancer.

The chain employs TRBV10-3 and TRBJ2-2; 13 nucleotides agree with TRBD2. This CDR3 region has 17 residues. The V gene end was trimmed by 0 bases and the J gene end by 13 bases; junction bases not matched to a gene: 11. CDR1 is ENHRY, CDR2 SYGVKD, per germline. DNA of the CDR3: TGTGCCATCAGTGAGTCCACGGGACTAGCGGGGACGGAGGGGCTGTTTTTT. It codes for CAISESTGLAGTEGLFF.

Only one count was recorded for this clone. The chain uses TRBV6-4 and TRBJ1-6; 9 bases align to TRBD1. Trimming removed 3 bases from V and 7 bases from J; junction bases left unmatched: 1. The germline V gene has CDR1 MRHNA and CDR2 SNTAGT. The CDR3 covers 14 residues. As DNA, the CDR3 is TGTGCCAGCAGTGAGGGACAGGGAAATTCACCCCTCCACTTT. It codes for CASSEGQGNSPLHF.

This chain joins TRBV11-3 and TRBJ2-7, with unresolved D. The germline CDR1 and CDR2 sequences are SGHNT and YENEEA. Trimming pared 5 bases from V and 4 bases from J, leaving 9 bases between. This CDR3 is 12 amino acids long. The CDR3 loop is CASSPGPYEQYF. CDR3 DNA sequence: TGTGCCAGCAGCCCCGGACCTTACGAGCAGTACTTC.

The chain carries TRBV7-2 and TRBJ2-7; 13 bases line up with TRBD2. The CDR3 has 15 amino acids. The trim removed 5 bases at V and 3 bases at J, leaving 4 bases unmatched. Germline V lookup: CDR1 SGHTA, CDR2 FQGNSA. The CDR3 here is CASSPGLAGVYEQYF. As DNA, the CDR3 is TGTGCCAGCAGCCCCGGACTAGCGGGAGTCTACGAGCAGTACTTC.

The chain has TRBV11-1 and TRBJ1-1; no clear D gene. V dropped 1 base and J dropped 5 bases, with 14 bases sitting between them. The germline CDR1 and CDR2 sequences are SGHAT and FQDESV (reference sequence). The length of the CDR3 is 15 residues. DNA for the CDR3: TGTGCCAGCAGCTTAGGGACGCGGACGGTTACTGAAGCTTTCTTT. Its protein product is CASSLGTRTVTEAFF.

In this sample, this clone turned up once. The chain employs TRBV4-3 and TRBJ2-5; D is uncertain. Germline V gene data show CDR1 as LGHNA and CDR2 as YSLEER. The CDR3 loop spans 12 amino acids. The V end was cut by 3 bases, the J end by 5 bases, with 7 bases between. This chain's CDR3 is CASSHLGETQYF. CDR3 bases: TGCGCCAGCAGCCATCTGGGGGAGACCCAGTACTTC.

The genes are TRBV27 and TRBJ2-1; D perhaps matches TRBD2 (6 bases). With 4 bases removed from V and 4 bases from J, the gap between germline ends came to 17 bases. Germline CDR1 is MNHEY and CDR2 is SMNVEV (reference sequence). The CDR3 runs to 16 residues. CDR3 DNA: TGTGCCAGCAGTTCTCAACTAGCTAAAACTTACAATGAGCAGTTCTTC. It encodes CASSSQLAKTYNEQFF.

CDR3 nucleotide sequence: TGTGCCATCAGTGATATCACGGGTACTAGCGGGCACAGCACAGATACGCAGTATTTT. Its protein product is CAISDITGTSGHSTDTQYF. The chain joins TRBV10-3 to TRBJ2-3; 9 positions match TRBD2. Trimming removed 3 bases from V and 0 bases from J; junction bases left unmatched: 13. The CDR3 totals 19 residues. From germline, CDR1 is ENHRY and CDR2 SYGVKD.

The rearrangement links TRBV14 to TRBJ2-3, with D perhaps being TRBD1 or TRBD2 (5 bases each). This CDR3 has 17 residues. The V gene's germline CDR1 is SGHDN and CDR2 FVKESK. V was cut by 2 bases and J by 2 bases, with 17 bases left in between. The CDR3 nucleotides are TGTGCCAGCAGCCAATACCGGGACGGAGTCCTCACAGATACGCAGTATTTT. Protein: CASSQYRDGVLTDTQYF.

By share, this clone ranks as medium-sized. This rearrangement joins TRBV5-6 to TRBJ1-5; D possibly corresponds to TRBD1 (5 bases). CDR3 length: 13 amino acids. CDR1 and CDR2 from the germline V gene are SGHDT and YYEEEE. The V gene lost 4 bases and the J gene lost 7 bases, with 12 bases spanning the gap. This CDR3 is CASSGAGRQPQHF. The CDR3 DNA is TGTGCCAGCAGCGGGGCGGGGCGGCAGCCCCAGCATTTT.

For the CDR3, the DNA is TGCAGCGTTGAGGAACCGAACTATGGCTACACCTTC. It encodes CSVEEPNYGYTF. The gene calls are TRBV29-1 and TRBJ1-2, with no clear D. Trimming cost V 3 bases and J 2 bases, with 7 bases left between them. Germline V lookup: CDR1 SQVTM, CDR2 ANQGSEA. The CDR3 sequence is 12 residues long.

This clone was seen a few times. The V and J genes are TRBV27 and TRBJ2-1, with TRBD1 identical over 8 bases. The CDR3 sequence is 14 residues long. J was trimmed by 7 bases and V by 9 bases; bases with no gene match: 11. In germline, CDR1 is MNHEY, CDR2 SMNVEV (reference sequence). In DNA form, the CDR3 reads TGTGCCAGTACCTCCGGGCAGGGGGCTAATGAGCAGTTCTTC. It codes for CASTSGQGANEQFF.

The chain has TRBV27 and TRBJ2-3; D is uncertain. The CDR3 is made up of 13 amino acids. Germline CDR1 is MNHEY and CDR2 is SMNVEV (reference sequence). V shed 3 bases and J shed 2 bases, with 6 bases lying between them. The CDR3 loop reads CASSFGVTDTQYF. As DNA, the CDR3 is TGTGCCAGCAGTTTTGGGGTCACAGATACGCAGTATTTT.

V gene TRBV9 combines with J gene TRBJ2-1, with 16 bases lining up with TRBD2. From germline, CDR1 is SGDLS and CDR2 YYNGEE. Trimming cost V 2 bases and J 1 base; bases outside gene matches: 3. CDR3 length equals 18 residues. The CDR3 loop is CASSVGTSGRGSYNEQFF. CDR3 coding DNA: TGTGCCAGCAGCGTCGGGACTAGCGGGAGGGGGTCCTACAATGAGCAGTTCTTC.

This clone was found once. This chain uses TRBV11-2 with TRBJ1-5, with TRBD1 as a possible D gene (5 bases). Trimming removed 1 base at V and 5 bases at J, with 6 bases between. The CDR3 consists of 13 residues. Germline V CDR1 and CDR2: SGHAT, FQNNGV. The CDR3 sequence is CASSLGGDQPQHF. CDR3 coding DNA: TGTGCCAGCAGCTTAGGGGGGGATCAGCCCCAGCATTTT.

The rearrangement joins TRBV15 to TRBJ1-1, with D perhaps TRBD1 (5 bases). The CDR3 is made up of 14 amino acids. Per the germline V gene, CDR1 is LNHNV and CDR2 is YYDKDF (reference sequence). Trimming shortened V by 4 bases and J by 0 bases, and 9 bases separated the two germline ends. The CDR3 coding sequence is TGTGCCACCAGCACAGGGCGCATGAACACTGAAGCTTTCTTT. This codes for CATSTGRMNTEAFF.

In its sample, this clone is medium-sized (0.01 to 0.1%). The chain joins TRBV29-1 to TRBJ2-7; 10 bases line up with TRBD1. The V gene end was trimmed by 5 bases and the J gene end by 3 bases; junction bases not matched to a gene: 7. The CDR3 runs 14 residues. Germline V gene data show CDR1 as SQVTM and CDR2 as ANQGSEA. The CDR3 spells CSVFLTGGGYEQYF. DNA for the CDR3: TGCAGCGTTTTTTTGACAGGGGGCGGCTACGAGCAGTACTTC.

The V and J genes are TRBV7-4 and TRBJ2-2; either TRBD1 or TRBD2 may fit D (5 bases each). This CDR3 region has 15 residues. Germline lookup yields CDR1 SGHVT and CDR2 SQSDAQ. Trimming took 6 bases from V and 3 from J, leaving 14 bases between them. The CDR3 loop reads CASRTGADYTGELFF. The CDR3 nucleotides read TGTGCCAGCAGGACCGGGGCCGACTACACCGGGGAGCTGTTTTTT.

This chain joins TRBV6-6 and TRBJ2-1; tentatively, D is TRBD2 (5 bases). Germline lookup yields CDR1 MNHNY and CDR2 SVGAGI (reference sequence). The germline V and J ends were trimmed by 4 bases and 3 bases, with 7 bases remaining between them. The CDR3 totals 13 residues. CDR3 in amino acids: CASSSTNYNEQFF. In DNA, the CDR3 is TGTGCCAGCAGTTCGACTAACTACAATGAGCAGTTCTTC.

This chain links TRBV4-3 with TRBJ2-2, with D possibly being TRBD2 (6 bases). Germline lookup yields CDR1 LGHNA and CDR2 YSLEER. The ends were cut back, 0 bases at V and 13 bases at J, with 15 bases in the middle. The CDR3 runs 14 residues. CDR3 amino acids: CASSQDGRGIGLFF. In nucleotides, the CDR3 is TGCGCCAGCAGCCAAGATGGACGCGGGATCGGGCTGTTTTTT.

The chain has TRBV7-2 and TRBJ2-3; 10 positions match TRBD2. Trimming removed 5 bases from V and 3 bases from J; junction bases left unmatched: 5. CDR1 and CDR2 from the germline V gene are SGHTA and FQGNSA. The CDR3 loop spans 15 amino acids. The CDR3: CASSQGTSETDTQYF. The DNA for the CDR3 is TGTGCCAGCAGCCAAGGGACTAGCGAGACAGATACGCAGTATTTT.

This sequence joins TRBV27 and TRBJ2-5; TRBD1 agrees at 8 bases. Germline V gives CDR1 MNHEY, CDR2 SMNVEV (reference sequence). CDR3 length: 14 amino acids. After removal of 6 bases from V and 4 bases from J, the junction contained 7 bases not matched to a gene. CDR3 sequence reads: CASRTRQGSETQYF. The DNA for the CDR3 is TGTGCCAGCAGGACCCGACAGGGGTCAGAGACCCAGTACTTC.

The V and J genes are TRBV6-4 and TRBJ2-1, with TRBD2 matching over 8 bases. This CDR3 spans 15 amino acids. Germline V gene lookup returns CDR1 MRHNA and CDR2 SNTAGT. The V gene end was trimmed by 6 bases and the J gene end by 3 bases; junction bases not matched to a gene: 7. CDR3 loop: CASSLVLADYNEQFF. The CDR3 region has the DNA TGTGCCAGCAGCCTCGTACTAGCGGACTACAATGAGCAGTTCTTC.

The chain is built from TRBV6-5 and TRBJ2-5; D is ambiguous. The assigned J gene may be wrong: the sequence end matches TRBJ2-7 better. Germline V gene data show CDR1 as MNHEY and CDR2 as SVGAGI. The CDR3 is 11 amino acids. CDR3 sequence: CASSGQVEQYF. The CDR3 DNA follows: TGTGCCAGCAGTGGCCAAGTCGAGCAGTACTTC.

The genes are TRBV4-3 and TRBJ2-1; the D gene is possibly TRBD2 (5 bases). CDR1 is LGHNA and CDR2 is YSLEER in the germline V gene. Deletions cut 3 bases from V and 2 bases from J, with 8 bases between. This CDR3 has 14 residues. DNA of the CDR3: TGCGCCAGCAGCCAGACTAACACCTACAATGAGCAGTTCTTC. Its translation is CASSQTNTYNEQFF.

The chain links TRBV28 to TRBJ2-7; 8 positions agree with TRBD1. The CDR3 length is 16 residues. The ends lost 6 bases at V and 2 bases at J; junction bases unmatched: 12. Germline CDR1 and CDR2: MDHEN and SYDVKM. CDR3 amino acids: CASSGGATGAAYEQYF. DNA of the CDR3: TGTGCCAGCAGCGGAGGGGCGACAGGGGCCGCCTACGAGCAGTACTTC.

This clone has just a few counts. V and J are TRBV28 and TRBJ1-5; possibly TRBD1 for D (6 bases). Germline-derived CDR1 and CDR2 are MDHEN and SYDVKM. The CDR3 consists of 18 residues. Trimming took off 4 bases at V and 2 bases at J, with 21 bases between the two ends. CDR3: CASSYSPPGSGGNQPQHF. DNA for the CDR3: TGTGCCAGCAGTTACTCGCCCCCCGGGTCAGGGGGCAATCAGCCCCAGCATTTT.

A remark on this clone: Other DNA sequences of this sample code for an identical CDR3. The CDR3 here is CASSYEGEEKLFF. CDR3 sequence (DNA): TGTGCCAGCAGCTACGAAGGGGAAGAAAAACTGTTTTTT. V gene TRBV6-5 combines with J gene TRBJ1-4; TRBD1 might be the D (5 bases). V dropped 6 bases and J dropped 8 bases, with 13 bases sitting between them. The CDR3 contains 13 residues. Germline V CDR1 and CDR2: MNHEY, SVGAGI.

This clone has only one observation. The rearrangement links TRBV6-1 to TRBJ1-1; no clear D. Germline CDR1 is MNHNS and CDR2 is SASEGT. V was shortened by 7 bases and J by 6 bases, with 9 bases between the two germline ends. The CDR3 extends over 11 amino acids. Here the CDR3 DNA reads TGTGCCAGCAAGGAGATTTCTGAAGCTTTCTTT. It specifies CASKEISEAFF.

The chain combines TRBV11-2 with TRBJ2-7, with 12 positions matching TRBD2. With 4 bases clipped from V and 4 bases from J, the junction kept 5 bases outside the gene matches. Looked up from germline, CDR1 is SGHAT and CDR2 is FQNNGV. This CDR3 comprises 15 residues. The CDR3 spells CASSSWTSGDYEQYF. DNA for the CDR3: TGTGCCAGCAGCTCTTGGACTAGCGGGGATTACGAGCAGTACTTC.

The CDR3 reads CASSSGTGGTEAFF. The CDR3 DNA sequence: TGTGCCAGCAGCTCCGGGACAGGGGGCACTGAAGCTTTCTTT. The rearrangement uses TRBV4-2 and TRBJ1-1; 11 bases are a match to TRBD1. The CDR3 loop spans 14 amino acids. Per germline, CDR1 LGHNA and CDR2 YNFKEQ. V dropped 5 bases and J dropped 4; count of bases not matched to a gene: 3.

The chain has TRBV5-1 and TRBJ2-5; tentatively, D is TRBD2 (5 bases). The V gene lost 5 bases and the J gene lost 5 bases, with 16 bases spanning the gap. Germline loops: CDR1 SGHRS, CDR2 YFSETQ. The CDR3 sequence is 14 residues long. The CDR3 spells CASREGGSWETQYF. CDR3 bases: TGCGCCAGCAGAGAGGGTGGGTCTTGGGAGACCCAGTACTTC.